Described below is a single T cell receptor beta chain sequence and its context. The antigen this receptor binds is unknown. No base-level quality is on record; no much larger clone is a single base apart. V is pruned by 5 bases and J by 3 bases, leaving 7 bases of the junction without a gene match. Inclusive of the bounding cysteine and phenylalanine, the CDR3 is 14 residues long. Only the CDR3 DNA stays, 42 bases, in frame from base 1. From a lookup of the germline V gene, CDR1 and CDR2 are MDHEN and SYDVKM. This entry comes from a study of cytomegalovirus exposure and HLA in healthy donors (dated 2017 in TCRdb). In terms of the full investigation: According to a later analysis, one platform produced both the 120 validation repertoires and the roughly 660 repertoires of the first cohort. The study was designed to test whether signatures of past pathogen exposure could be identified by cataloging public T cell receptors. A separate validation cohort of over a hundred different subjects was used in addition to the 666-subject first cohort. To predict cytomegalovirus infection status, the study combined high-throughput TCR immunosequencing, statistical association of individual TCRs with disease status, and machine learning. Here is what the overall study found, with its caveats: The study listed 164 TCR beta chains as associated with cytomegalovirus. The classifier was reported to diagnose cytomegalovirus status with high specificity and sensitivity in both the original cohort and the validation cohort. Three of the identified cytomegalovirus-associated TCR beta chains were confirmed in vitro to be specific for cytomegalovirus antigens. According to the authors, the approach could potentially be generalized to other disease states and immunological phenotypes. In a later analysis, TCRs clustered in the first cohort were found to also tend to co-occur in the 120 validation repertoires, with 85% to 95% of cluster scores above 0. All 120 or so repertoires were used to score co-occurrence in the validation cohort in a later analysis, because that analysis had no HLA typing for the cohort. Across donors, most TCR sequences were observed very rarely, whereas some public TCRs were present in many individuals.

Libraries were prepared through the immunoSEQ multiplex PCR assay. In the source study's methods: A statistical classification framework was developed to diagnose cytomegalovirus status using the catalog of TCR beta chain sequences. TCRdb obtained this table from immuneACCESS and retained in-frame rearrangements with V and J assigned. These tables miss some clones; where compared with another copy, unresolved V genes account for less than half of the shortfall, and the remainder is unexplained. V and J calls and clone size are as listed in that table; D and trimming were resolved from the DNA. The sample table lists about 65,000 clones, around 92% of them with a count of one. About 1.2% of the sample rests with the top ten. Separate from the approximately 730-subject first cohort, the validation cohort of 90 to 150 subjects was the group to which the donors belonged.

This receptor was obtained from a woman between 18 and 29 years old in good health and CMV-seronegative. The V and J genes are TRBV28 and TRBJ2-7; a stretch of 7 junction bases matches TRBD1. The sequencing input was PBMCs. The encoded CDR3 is CASSHRQGIYEQYF. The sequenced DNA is TGTGCCAGCAGTCACAGACAGGGAATCTACGAGCAGTACTTC.